Each of the 14 T cell receptor beta chains below was sequenced from the same sample in a study of patients and donors after allogeneic stem cell transplantation. Using its own MiXCR run on the RT-PCR reads, TCRdb lists one record per CDR3 protein. The data show about 410,000 distinct CDR3 sequences, with around 15% seen just once and roughly 7% held by the top ten. The specimen was blood, either unsorted or a sorted T cell fraction (not recorded which). Receptors were obtained from a human donor who was either an allogeneic HSCT recipient or a stem cell or donor lymphocyte infusion donor (not recorded which). It is not recorded whose cells these are; they may come from a transplant donor.

In its sample, this clonotype was seen many times. This rearrangement joins TRBV4-2 to TRBJ1-2; 9 positions agree with TRBD1. CDR1 LGHNA and CDR2 YNFKEQ come from the germline V gene. The CDR3 has 16 residues. V was pared by 0 bases and J by 8 bases, with 10 bases of the junction left unmatched. Here the CDR3 DNA reads TGTGCCAGCAGCCAAGATGGGGACAGGGAGGCGCGCGGCTACACCTTC. It is translated as CASSQDGDREARGYTF.

The J gene is TRBJ2-1, the V gene TRBV3-1, with TRBD1 matching over 9 bases. CDR3 length: 14 residues. Germline V gene lookup returns CDR1 LGHDT and CDR2 YNNKEL (reference sequence). V lost 4 bases and J lost 5; bases outside the gene matches: 3. The CDR3 region is CASSRRDRDNEQFF. DNA for the CDR3: TGTGCCAGCAGCCGCCGGGACAGGGACAATGAGCAGTTCTTC.

This clonotype was counted between two and nine times. The chain recombines TRBV12-3 or TRBV12-4 with TRBJ1-2; D remains ambiguous. Trimming took off 3 bases at V and 4 bases at J, with 12 bases between the two ends. The CDR3 runs 14 residues. The CDR3 nucleotides are TGTGCCAGCAGTTTCTGGGAAGGAAGCTATGGCTACACCTTC. Protein product: CASSFWEGSYGYTF.

V is TRBV20-1 and J is TRBJ2-5; TRBD2 is a possible D gene (5 bases). Germline CDR1 DFQATT, CDR2 SNEGSKA (reference sequence). This CDR3 region has 14 residues. Trimming removed 0 bases at V and 2 bases at J, with 10 bases between. The CDR3 loop reads CSARDGREQETQYF. The CDR3 bases are TGCAGTGCTAGAGACGGACGGGAACAAGAGACCCAGTACTTC.

V usage is TRBV6-1 and J usage is TRBJ2-3; D possibly corresponds to TRBD2 (5 bases). Deletions cut 2 bases from V and 0 bases from J, with 18 bases between. The CDR3 covers 18 residues. The germline V gene encodes CDR1 MNHNS and CDR2 SASEGT. The CDR3 nucleotides are TGTGCCAGCAGTGAACAAATATGGACTGGATTTAGCACAGATACGCAGTATTTT. Translation: CASSEQIWTGFSTDTQYF.

This clonotype was seen only a few times. The junction does not match germline at one end; this may be a read error. V usage is TRBV7-7 and J usage is TRBJ2-5; D possibly uses TRBD1 or TRBD2 (5 bases each). CDR1 and CDR2 from the germline V gene are SSHAT and FNYEAQ (reference sequence). The CDR3 extends over 13 amino acids. The CDR3 spells CASSALGRETQYF. In DNA, the CDR3 is TGTGCTAGCAGCGCCCTGGGACGGGAGACCCAGTACTTC.

Notes on this clonotype: Since a much larger clone is just one base distant, this may be a read error. The chain employs TRBV12-3 or TRBV12-4 and TRBJ2-3; 7 bases match TRBD2. J lost 9 bases, V lost 7 bases, and 10 bases had no gene match. This CDR3 comprises 13 residues. For the CDR3, the DNA is TGTGCCAGCACTACCTTACTGGGAGGGACGCAGTATTTT. Translating gives CASTTLLGGTQYF.

This clonotype showed up just a few times. J is TRBJ2-7 and V is TRBV20-1; TRBD1 matches at 8 bases. This CDR3 has 13 amino acids. V dropped 5 bases and J dropped 4; count of bases not matched to a gene: 7. Per the germline V gene, CDR1 is DFQATT and CDR2 is SNEGSKA (reference sequence). CDR3 DNA: TGCAGTGCTTTGGACAGGGCTAAATACGAGCAGTACTTC. This sequence encodes CSALDRAKYEQYF.

This clonotype was counted once. The chain has TRBV6-1 and TRBJ1-1; D is unresolved. V was pared by 0 bases and J by 7 bases, with 6 bases between. Germline V gene lookup returns CDR1 MNHNS and CDR2 SASEGT. This CDR3 has 12 residues. The CDR3 bases are TGTGCCAGCAGTGAAGCAGCCTATGAAGCTTTCTTT. The encoded protein is CASSEAAYEAFF.

This clonotype came up a few times. The gene calls are TRBV9 and TRBJ1-2; D call uncertain. Germline V gene lookup returns CDR1 SGDLS and CDR2 YYNGEE. V was shortened by 0 bases and J by 4 bases, with 4 bases between the two germline ends. CDR3 length: 12 amino acids. The CDR3 region has the DNA TGTGCCAGCAGCGTAGACAGCTATGGCTACACCTTC. This sequence encodes CASSVDSYGYTF.

This clonotype occurred many times. This chain joins TRBV25-1 and TRBJ2-2; D is unclear. V dropped 8 bases and J dropped 1 base, with 5 bases sitting between them. The CDR3 runs 12 residues. Germline loops: CDR1 MGHDK, CDR2 SYGVNS. The DNA for the CDR3 is TGTGCCAGCGGACGGAACACCGGGGAGCTGTTTTTT. This codes for CASGRNTGELFF. The variable domain in full, with the rest retrieved from reference TRBV25-1 and TRBJ2-2, is EADIYQTPRYLVIGTGKKITLECSQTMGHDKMYWYQQDPGMELHLIHYSYGVNSTEKGDLSSESTVSRIRTEHFPLTLESARPSHTSQYLCASGRNTGELFFGEGSRLTVL.

This clonotype was picked up a small number of times. The V and J genes are TRBV6-5 and TRBJ1-5, with D possibly TRBD1 on 5 matching bases. The CDR3 is 15 residues long. Per germline, CDR1 MNHEY and CDR2 SVGAGI. Trimming shortened V by 0 bases and J by 11 bases, and 17 bases separated the two germline ends. The CDR3 spells CASSYSGGDLLSQHF. The CDR3 DNA is TGTGCCAGCAGTTACTCAGGTGGGGACCTACTGTCCCAGCATTTT.

As DNA, the CDR3 is TGTGCCAGCAGCTATGGACCGACGAACTTCTATGGCTACACCTTC. Translation gives CASSYGPTNFYGYTF. The chain combines TRBV11-2 with TRBJ1-2; D remains unclear. The CDR3 is 15 amino acids. Germline CDR1 is SGHAT and CDR2 is FQNNGV. The germline V and J ends were trimmed by 4 bases and 4 bases, with 16 bases remaining between them.

This chain's CDR3 is CASSQEGGGPTQYF. The CDR3 DNA follows: TGCGCCAGCAGCCAAGAAGGGGGGGGGCCGACGCAGTATTTT. The V call is TRBV4-1, the J call TRBJ2-3; maybe TRBD2 (7 bases). CDR3 size: 14 residues. Between the trimmed V and J ends, which lost 0 bases and 9 bases, there was a span of 13 bases. The germline V gene encodes CDR1 MGHRA and CDR2 YSYEKL.